This T cell receptor beta chain came from a study of T cell changes during pregnancy in multiple sclerosis. This clone was seen just once. Germline CDR1 SGHTA, CDR2 FQGNSA. V trimming: 4 bases; J trimming: 4 bases; junction bases outside the gene matches: 18. CDR3 size: 19 residues. This table comes from immunoSEQ multiplex PCR, and its TCRdb copy is limited to in-frame clones, with some not included. Among 40,000 to 60,000 clones listed, 91% were seen once. This receptor was obtained from a female donor with multiple sclerosis, enrolled in a pregnancy study. This specimen consisted of CD8+ T cells from peripheral blood mononuclear cells, obtained in the second trimester of pregnancy. The gene calls are TRBV7-2 and TRBJ1-5; TRBD1 matches at 8 bases. CDR3 sequence reads: CASSSPGPGGAFWNQPQHF. Here the CDR3 DNA reads TGTGCCAGCAGCTCCCCCGGCCCAGGGGGCGCGTTTTGGAATCAGCCCCAGCATTTT. Together with reference TRBV7-2 and TRBJ1-5, the CDR3 gives the full variable domain: GAGVSQSPSNKVTEKGKDVELRCDPISGHTALYWYRQSLGQGLEFLIYFQGNSAPDKSGLPSDRFSAERTGGSVSTLTIQRTQQEDSAVYLCASSSPGPGGAFWNQPQHFGDGTRLSIL.